This T cell receptor beta chain was sequenced during a study of T cells in Graves' hyperthyroidism and ophthalmopathy. V trimming: 1 base; J trimming: 4 bases; junction bases outside the gene matches: 9. CDR1 is DFQATT, CDR2 SNEGSKA, per germline (reference sequence). This CDR3 has 16 residues. This clonotype was counted at least ten times. Its target is not known. Findings of the study overall: Model predictions of ophthalmopathy came a median approximately seven months before onset. Appearing also in blood were most of the thyroid clonotypes expanded above 0.001.

Patients with uncontrolled infections, other autoimmune diseases, pregnancy or lactation were excluded. Clinical symptoms, serum thyroxine and TRAb, thyroid ultrasound and orbital computed tomography together formed the diagnostic basis. TCR beta CDR3 regions were amplified from RNA transcripts. TCR CDR3 regions were first amplified by RT-PCR with HTBI primers. TCRdb reanalysed the multiplex PCR reads using MiXCR and keeps one entry per CDR3 protein. Of 500,000 to 650,000 distinct CDR3 sequences in the sample, over 45% are singletons; the top ten hold about 45%. Sequences were obtained from peripheral blood or thyroid tissue (not recorded which). The chain is built from TRBV20-1 and TRBJ2-5; 10 positions match TRBD2. This clonotype was obtained from an adult woman with Graves' disease, either hyperthyroidism or ophthalmopathy (not recorded which). CDR3 nucleotide sequence: TGCAGTGCTAGAGGCCCTGGGGTAGCGGGAGGAGAGACCCAGTACTTC. It is translated as CSARGPGVAGGETQYF.